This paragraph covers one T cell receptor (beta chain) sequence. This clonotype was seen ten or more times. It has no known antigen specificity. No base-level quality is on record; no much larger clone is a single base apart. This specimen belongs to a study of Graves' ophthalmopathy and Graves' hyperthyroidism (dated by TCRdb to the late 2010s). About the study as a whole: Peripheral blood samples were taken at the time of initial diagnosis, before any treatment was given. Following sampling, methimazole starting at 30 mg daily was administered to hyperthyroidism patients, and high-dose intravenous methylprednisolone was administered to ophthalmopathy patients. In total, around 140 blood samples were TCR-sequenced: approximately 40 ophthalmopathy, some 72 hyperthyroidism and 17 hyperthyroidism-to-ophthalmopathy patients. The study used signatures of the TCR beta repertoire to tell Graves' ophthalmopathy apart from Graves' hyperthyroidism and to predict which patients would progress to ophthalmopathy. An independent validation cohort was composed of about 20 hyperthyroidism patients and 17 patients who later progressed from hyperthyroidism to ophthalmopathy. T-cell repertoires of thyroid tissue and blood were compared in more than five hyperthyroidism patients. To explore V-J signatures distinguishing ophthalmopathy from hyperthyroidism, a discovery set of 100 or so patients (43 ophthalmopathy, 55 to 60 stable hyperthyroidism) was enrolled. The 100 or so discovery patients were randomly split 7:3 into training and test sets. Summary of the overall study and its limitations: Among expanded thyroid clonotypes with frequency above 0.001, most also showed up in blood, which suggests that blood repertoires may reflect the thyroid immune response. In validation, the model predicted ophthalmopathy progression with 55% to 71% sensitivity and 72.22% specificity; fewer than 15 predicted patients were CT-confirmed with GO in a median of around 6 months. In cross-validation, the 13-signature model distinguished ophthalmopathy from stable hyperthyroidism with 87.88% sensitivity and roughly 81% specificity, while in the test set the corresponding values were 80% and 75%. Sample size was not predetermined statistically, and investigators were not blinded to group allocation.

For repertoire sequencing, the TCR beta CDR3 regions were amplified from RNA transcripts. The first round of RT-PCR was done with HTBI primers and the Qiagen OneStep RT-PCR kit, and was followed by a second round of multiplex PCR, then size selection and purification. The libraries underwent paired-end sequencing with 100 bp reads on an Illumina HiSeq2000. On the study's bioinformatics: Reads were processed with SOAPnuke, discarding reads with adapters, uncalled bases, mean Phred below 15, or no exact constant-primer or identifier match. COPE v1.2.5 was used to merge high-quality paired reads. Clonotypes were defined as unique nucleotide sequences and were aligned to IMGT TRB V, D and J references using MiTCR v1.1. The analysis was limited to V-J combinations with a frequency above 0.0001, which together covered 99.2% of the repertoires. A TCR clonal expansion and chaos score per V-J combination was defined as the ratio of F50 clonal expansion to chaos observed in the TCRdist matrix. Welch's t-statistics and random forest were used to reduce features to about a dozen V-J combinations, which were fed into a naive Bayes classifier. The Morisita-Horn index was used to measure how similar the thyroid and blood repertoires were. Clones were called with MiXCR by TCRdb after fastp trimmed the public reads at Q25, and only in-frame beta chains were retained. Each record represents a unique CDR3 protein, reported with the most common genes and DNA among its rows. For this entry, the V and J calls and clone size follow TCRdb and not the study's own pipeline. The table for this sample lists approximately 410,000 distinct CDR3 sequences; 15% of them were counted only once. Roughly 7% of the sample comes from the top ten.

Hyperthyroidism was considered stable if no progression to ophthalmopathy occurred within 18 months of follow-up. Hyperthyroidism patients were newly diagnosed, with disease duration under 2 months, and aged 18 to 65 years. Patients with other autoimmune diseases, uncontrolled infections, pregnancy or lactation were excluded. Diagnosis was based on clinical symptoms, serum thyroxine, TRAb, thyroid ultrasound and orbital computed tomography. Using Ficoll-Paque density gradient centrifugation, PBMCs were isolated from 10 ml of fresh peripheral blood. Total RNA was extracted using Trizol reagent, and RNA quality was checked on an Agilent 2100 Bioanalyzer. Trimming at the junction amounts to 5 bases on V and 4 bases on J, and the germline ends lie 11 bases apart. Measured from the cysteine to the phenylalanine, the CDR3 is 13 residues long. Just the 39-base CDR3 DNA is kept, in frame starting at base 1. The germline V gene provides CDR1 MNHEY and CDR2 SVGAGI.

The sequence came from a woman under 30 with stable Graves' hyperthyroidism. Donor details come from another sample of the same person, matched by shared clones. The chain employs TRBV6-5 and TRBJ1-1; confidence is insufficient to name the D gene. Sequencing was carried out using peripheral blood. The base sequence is TGTGCCAGCAGTCCTCGACCTAGCACTGAAGCTTTCTTT. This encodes CASSPRPSTEAFF.